This T cell receptor (beta chain) was identified in a study of blood T cell repertoires in COVID-19 (dated by TCRdb to 2019 to 2021). Turning to the overall study: Collaborator samples came from the United States, Italy and Spain and covered acute and convalescent phases of COVID-19. The samples were drawn from two sources: the first 160 participants of the ongoing ImmuneRACE study, and 1,200 or so subjects contributed by 6 global collaborators. Nearly every sample came with metadata listing a de-identified subject ID, COVID-19 status, age in years and sex. The dataset comprised deeply sampled blood TCRbeta repertoires from subjects exposed to, actively infected with, or recovered from COVID-19. The prospective study material was composed of cDNA or gDNA derived from T cells, B-cell-depleted T cells, or PBMCs. The repertoires were released in a freely available public database meant as a resource for research on the immune response to SARS-CoV-2. Where available, HLA class I and class II types were taken from metadata supplied by the sample provider and were not determined by assay-based typing.

TCRbeta CDR3 regions were amplified from genomic DNA using the immunoSEQ Assay, a bias-controlled multiplex PCR. In the source study's methods: The number of nucleated cells in each sample was estimated from the amplification of reference gene primers within the assay. Sequence reads were collapsed and filtered to measure the absolute abundance of every unique TCRbeta CDR3 rearrangement. Productive Simpson clonality was computed per sample as the square root of Simpson's diversity index over productive rearrangements. The table comes from immuneACCESS by way of TCRdb, which keeps in-frame sequences with V and J called. Part of the clones is missing from these tables; in studies checked, under half for an unresolved V gene and the rest for unknown reasons. V and J calls and clone size are those listed in that table; D and trimming were worked out from the DNA. For this sample there are roughly 300,000 clones; 70% to 90% appear just once. The leading ten clones occupy nearly 6.5% of the sample.

The CDR3 starts with the cysteine, ends with the phenylalanine, and has 16 residues. The retained sequence is limited to the CDR3, 48 bases, with the frame set at the first base. According to the germline V gene (reference sequence), CDR1 reads PRHDT and CDR2 reads FYEKMQ. For this chain, trimming is 8 bases at the V end and 6 bases at the J end, and the number of junction bases without a gene match is 13. What the study reported, not specific to this receptor: The quantity of clinical and demographic metadata differed by source and by participant and was supplied without curation.

Samples from volunteer blood donors who had recovered from COVID-19 were contributed by a second Seattle source. Collaborating institutions collected whole blood in K2EDTA tubes following their own protocols. For TCRbeta analysis, collaborators shipped samples as frozen whole blood, isolated PBMCs, or DNA extracted from either of those sample types. As for this clone: Its antigen is still unknown. No per-base quality is available; no much larger clone lies one base away.

This sequence originates from a young man who had recovered from COVID-19. In this chain, TRBV13 is recombined with TRBJ1-6; the central 7 bases match TRBD1. The specimen sequenced was peripheral blood. The CDR3: CASVSFRDSTNSPLHF. Here is the DNA: TGTGCCAGCGTATCATTCCGGGACAGTACTAATTCACCCCTCCACTTT.